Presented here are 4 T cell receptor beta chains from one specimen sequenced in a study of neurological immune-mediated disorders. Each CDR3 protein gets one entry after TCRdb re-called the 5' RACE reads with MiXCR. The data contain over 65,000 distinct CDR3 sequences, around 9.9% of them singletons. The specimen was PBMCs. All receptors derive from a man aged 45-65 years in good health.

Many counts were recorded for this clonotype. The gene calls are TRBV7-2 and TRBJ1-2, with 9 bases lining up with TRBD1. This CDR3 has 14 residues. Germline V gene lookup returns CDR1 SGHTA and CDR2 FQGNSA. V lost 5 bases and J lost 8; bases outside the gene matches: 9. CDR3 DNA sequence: TGTGCCAGCAGCCCCCGGGACAGGGTGTTCGGCTACACCTTC. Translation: CASSPRDRVFGYTF. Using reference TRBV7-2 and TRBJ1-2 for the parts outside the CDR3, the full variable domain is GAGVSQSPSNKVTEKGKDVELRCDPISGHTALYWYRQSLGQGLEFLIYFQGNSAPDKSGLPSDRFSAERTGGSVSTLTIQRTQQEDSAVYLCASSPRDRVFGYTFGSGTRLTVV.

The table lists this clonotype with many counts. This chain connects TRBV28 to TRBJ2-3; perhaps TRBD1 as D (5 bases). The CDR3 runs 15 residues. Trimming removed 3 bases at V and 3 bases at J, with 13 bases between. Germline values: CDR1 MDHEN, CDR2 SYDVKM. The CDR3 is CASSFYYDRTDTQYF. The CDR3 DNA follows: TGTGCCAGCAGTTTTTACTACGACAGAACAGATACGCAGTATTTT.

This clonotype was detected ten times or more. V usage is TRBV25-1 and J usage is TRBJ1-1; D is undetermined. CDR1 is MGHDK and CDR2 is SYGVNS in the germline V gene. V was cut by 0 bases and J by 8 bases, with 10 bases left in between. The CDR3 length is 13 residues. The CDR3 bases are TGTGCCAGCAGTGAATATCGATCATCCGAAGCTTTCTTT. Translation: CASSEYRSSEAFF.

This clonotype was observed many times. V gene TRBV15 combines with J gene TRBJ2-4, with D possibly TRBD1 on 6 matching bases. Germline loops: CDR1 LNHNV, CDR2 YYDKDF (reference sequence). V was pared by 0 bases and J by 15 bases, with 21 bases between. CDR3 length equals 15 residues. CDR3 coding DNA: TGTGCCACCAGCAGAGAAACCTCCCCACGGACAGAGCGGTACTTC. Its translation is CATSRETSPRTERYF.